Listed here are 9 T cell receptor beta chains from one sample, sequenced in a study of blood T cell repertoires in COVID-19. This table comes from immunoSEQ multiplex PCR, and its TCRdb copy is limited to in-frame clones, with some not included. The table lists under 300,000 clones, about 79% of them singletons. The sample taken for sequencing was peripheral blood. The receptors here all came from a man in his forties or fifties who had recovered from COVID-19.

The chain uses TRBV4-3 and TRBJ1-6, with a weak D call TRBD1 (6 bases). From germline, CDR1 is LGHNA and CDR2 YSLEER. The V and J ends lost 1 base and 6 bases respectively, with 7 bases between them. This CDR3 has 14 amino acids. The DNA for the CDR3 is TGCGCCAGCAGCCAAGTAGGGGGTAATTCACCCCTCCACTTT. It is translated as CASSQVGGNSPLHF.

V usage is TRBV27 and J usage is TRBJ1-2; D possibly corresponds to TRBD1 (6 bases). V was pared by 5 bases and J by 4 bases, with 11 bases between. There are 13 residues in the CDR3. The germline gives CDR1 MNHEY, CDR2 SMNVEV (reference sequence). CDR3 DNA sequence: TGTGCCAGCAGTAGACAGGTATCCTATGGCTACACCTTC. The encoded protein is CASSRQVSYGYTF.

The V and J genes are TRBV30 and TRBJ2-7; possibly TRBD1 for D (5 bases). V lost 0 bases and J 3 bases, leaving 12 bases between the germline ends. This CDR3 spans 14 amino acids. CDR1 GTSNPN and CDR2 SVGIG come from the germline V gene (reference sequence). The CDR3 protein is CAWSVSPDSYEQYF. CDR3 DNA: TGTGCCTGGAGTGTAAGCCCTGACAGCTACGAGCAGTACTTC.

CDR3 residues: CASSQGGSGFGTVNEQFF. The CDR3 coding sequence is TGTGCCAGCAGCCAAGGGGGTAGCGGATTTGGGACAGTCAATGAGCAGTTCTTC. The chain combines TRBV14 with TRBJ2-1; D is possibly TRBD1 (7 bases). In germline, CDR1 is SGHDN, CDR2 FVKESK. V was cut by 1 base and J by 6 bases, with 22 bases left in between. The CDR3 contains 18 residues.

The V and J genes are TRBV10-3 and TRBJ2-7; 7 bases match TRBD1. The V gene end was trimmed by 10 bases and the J gene end by 0 bases; junction bases not matched to a gene: 3. There are 12 residues in the CDR3. Germline CDR1 ENHRY, CDR2 SYGVKD. Written as DNA, the CDR3 is TGTGCCAGCCGGGACAGCTCCTACGAGCAGTACTTC. Its protein product is CASRDSSYEQYF.

Only one count was recorded for this clone. This chain joins TRBV2 and TRBJ2-7; TRBD1 matches at 10 bases. There are 14 residues in the CDR3. The J segment lost 3 bases and the V segment lost 5 bases, leaving 4 bases of the junction unmatched. Germline-derived CDR1 and CDR2 are SNHLY and FYNNEI. CDR3 DNA: TGTGCCAGCAGTTGGGACAGGGGCTACTACGAGCAGTACTTC. Residues: CASSWDRGYYEQYF. Using reference TRBV2 and TRBJ2-7 for the parts outside the CDR3, the full variable domain is EPEVTQTPSHQVTQMGQEVILRCVPISNHLYFYWYRQILGQKVEFLVSFYNNEISEKSEIFDDQFSVERPDGSNFTLKIRSTKLEDSAMYFCASSWDRGYYEQYFGPGTRLTVT.

For the CDR3, the DNA is TGTGCCAGAAGCTCCAACCGGGACAGCAGCACAGATACGCAGTATTTT. Protein sequence: CARSSNRDSSTDTQYF. The chain is built from TRBV5-3 and TRBJ2-3; 7 bases are shared with TRBD1. TRBV5-3 is marked as an open reading frame, function uncertain. Trimming removed 3 bases from V and 0 bases from J; junction bases left unmatched: 7. The CDR3 has 16 amino acids.

The J gene is TRBJ1-2, the V gene TRBV9, with a tentative D call TRBD1 (5 bases). The CDR3 extends over 14 amino acids. Germline V gene sequence: CDR1 SGDLS, CDR2 YYNGEE. V lost 4 bases and J 1 base, leaving 11 bases between the germline ends. The CDR3 spells CASSKGGGNYGYTF. CDR3 DNA sequence: TGTGCCAGCAGCAAAGGCGGGGGTAACTATGGCTACACCTTC.

The genes are TRBV7-2 and TRBJ1-2; 7 nucleotides line up with TRBD1. The CDR3 totals 14 residues. V trimming: 3 bases; J trimming: 9 bases; junction bases outside the gene matches: 10. The germline V gene has CDR1 SGHTA and CDR2 FQGNSA. As DNA, the CDR3 is TGTGCCAGCAGCTTTGCGACAGGGATGAGGAGCTACACCTTC. This sequence encodes CASSFATGMRSYTF.